This entry lists 27 T cell receptor beta chains sequenced from one sample in a study of tumor-infiltrating lymphocytes in primary liver carcinoma. Unsorted whole blood yielded blood RNA, and germline DNA was extracted as well. Total RNA (roughly 540 ng) served as template for TCR beta cDNA synthesis primed by a constant-region primer. Three-round nested multiplex PCR performed with slightly modified ARM-PCR produced the TCR beta libraries. The study ran its first two PCR rounds for roughly 9 cycles each, using TRBV1-TRBV30 forward primers and a C-beta reverse primer. MiXCR, run by TCRdb on the multiplex PCR reads, gives a single entry per CDR3 protein. The sample holds approximately 300,000 distinct CDR3 sequences, 65% seen once. Sequenced sample: peripheral blood. These receptors were obtained from a middle-aged man with primary liver carcinoma and hepatitis B virus infection.

Turning to this clonotype: This may arise from a read error, as a much more abundant clone is one base away. V gene TRBV6-5 combines with J gene TRBJ1-5, with D perhaps TRBD1 (5 bases). The CDR3 length is 15 residues. Germline V gene sequence: CDR1 MNHEY, CDR2 SVGAGI. CDR3 residues: CASSPRRGSNQPRHF. In nucleotides, the CDR3 is TGTGCCAGCAGCCCGAGGAGGGGTAGCAATCAGCCCCGGCATTTT.

This clonotype has ten or more counts. The junction departs from the called germline gene at one end, perhaps through a read error. The chain combines TRBV10-3 with TRBJ1-1; possibly TRBD1 for D (5 bases). There are 13 residues in the CDR3. CDR1 and CDR2 (germline): ENHRY, SYGVKD. DNA of the CDR3: TGTGCCTTCAGGGCGGAGGCGAACACTGAAGCTTTCTTT. Translation: CAFRAEANTEAFF.

Comments on this clonotype: A read error may be the cause here, since a much bigger clone is one base away. The conserved phenylalanine or tryptophan normally closing the CDR3 is absent here, so this likely arose from a read error. V usage is TRBV4-2 and J usage is TRBJ1-6; D call uncertain. V gave up 0 bases and J gave up 5 bases, with 8 bases separating them. This CDR3 is built from 15 residues. Germline assignment: CDR1 LGHNA and CDR2 YNFKEQ. In nucleotides, the CDR3 is TGTGCCAGCAGCCAAGAAGAGGGAAATAATTCACCCCTCCACTGT. Translating gives CASSQEEGNNSPLHC.

As for this clonotype: A much more abundant neighbour one base away suggests this may be a read error. The J gene is TRBJ2-5, the V gene TRBV10-3, with 8 nucleotides matching TRBD2. Looked up from germline, CDR1 is ENHRY and CDR2 is SYGVKD. The V and J ends lost 9 bases and 2 bases, in that order; junction bases with no gene match: 8. The CDR3 has 14 residues. CDR3 sequence (DNA): TGTGCCATGGGGGCGGGAGGCCTTCAAGAGACCCAGTACTTC. Residues: CAMGAGGLQETQYF.

V usage is TRBV12-3 or TRBV12-4 and J usage is TRBJ1-1; D unclear. Trimming took off 7 bases at V and 5 bases at J, with 14 bases between the two ends. The CDR3 covers 13 residues. CDR3 bases: TGTGCCAGCATCTCCGGTAGGGTAACTGAAGCTTTCTTT. As protein: CASISGRVTEAFF.

Turning to this clonotype: The junction departs from the called germline gene at one end, perhaps through a read error. V gene TRBV5-1 combines with J gene TRBJ1-1; perhaps TRBD1 as D (6 bases). Germline CDR1 reads SGHRS; CDR2 reads YFSETQ. The CDR3 is 14 residues long. This chain's CDR3 is CAGRPLRGAAEAFF. The CDR3 bases are TGCGCCGGCAGGCCTCTTAGGGGGGCGGCTGAAGCTTTCTTT.

Details on this clonotype: At one end the junction does not follow the germline gene, possibly because of a read error. V gene TRBV10-3 combines with J gene TRBJ2-3; perhaps TRBD1 as D (5 bases). From germline, CDR1 is ENHRY and CDR2 SYGVKD. This CDR3 is built from 14 residues. The CDR3 here is CAIGESPATDTQYF. The CDR3 nucleotides are TGTGCCATCGGTGAGTCCCCAGCGACAGATACACAGTATTTT.

The chain is built from TRBV28 and TRBJ1-6; no reliable D call. The CDR3 loop spans 16 amino acids. Germline V gene sequence: CDR1 MDHEN, CDR2 SYDVKM. V lost 5 bases and J lost 6, with 17 bases in between. In DNA form, the CDR3 reads TGTGCCAGCAGTGGGGTAAAGGGCCGGCTTAATTCACCCCTCCACTTT. The encoded protein is CASSGVKGRLNSPLHF.

This clonotype was counted many times. This rearrangement joins TRBV29-1 to TRBJ2-3; 7 nucleotides line up with TRBD1. V trimming: 4 bases; J trimming: 8 bases; junction bases outside the gene matches: 6. Germline values: CDR1 SQVTM, CDR2 ANQGSEA. This CDR3 spans 12 amino acids. This CDR3 is CSVGAKGATQYF. CDR3 sequence (DNA): TGCAGCGTTGGTGCCAAGGGGGCTACGCAGTATTTT.

This chain links TRBV7-9 with TRBJ2-7; no clear D gene. Per the germline V gene, CDR1 is SEHNR and CDR2 is FQNEAQ (reference sequence). Deletions cut 2 bases from V and 8 bases from J, with 10 bases between. The CDR3 runs 12 residues. CDR3 loop: CASSLRSDKQYF. The CDR3 nucleotides are TGTGCCAGCAGCTTAAGGTCAGACAAGCAGTACTTC.

This clonotype was recorded at least ten times. This chain uses TRBV6-2 or TRBV6-3 with TRBJ2-3, with D hard to call. The V and J ends lost 1 base and 4 bases respectively, with 9 bases between them. There are 14 residues in the CDR3. Germline V gene data show CDR1 as MNHEY and CDR2 as SVGEGT. CDR3 in amino acids: CASSYLATADTQYF. CDR3 DNA: TGTGCCAGCAGTTACTTAGCCACCGCAGATACGCAGTATTTT.

This sequence joins TRBV24-1 and TRBJ2-2; unclear D gene. There are 12 residues in the CDR3. Germline V gene data show CDR1 as KGHDR and CDR2 as SFDVKD. V was pared by 8 bases and J by 7 bases, with 10 bases between. Here the CDR3 DNA reads TGTGCCACCATGGGGTACAGCGGGGAGCTGTTTTTT. Translating gives CATMGYSGELFF.

The chain combines TRBV11-2 with TRBJ2-1; 8 nucleotides align to TRBD2. The CDR3 spans 14 residues. Trimming took 5 bases from V and 8 from J; bases not matched to a gene: 8. The germline V gene has CDR1 SGHAT and CDR2 FQNNGV. CDR3 protein: CASSPTGLVDEQFF. The CDR3 nucleotides are TGTGCCAGCAGCCCCACGGGACTAGTCGATGAGCAGTTCTTC. The full variable domain, rest sourced from reference TRBV11-2 and TRBJ2-1, is EAGVAQSPRYKIIEKRQSVAFWCNPISGHATLYWYQQILGQGPKLLIQFQNNGVVDDSQLPKDRFSAERLKGVDSTLKIQPAKLEDSAVYLCASSPTGLVDEQFFGPGTRLTVL.

There are a few counts of this clonotype. V is TRBV14 and J is TRBJ2-2, with TRBD2 matching 7 bases. The CDR3 is made up of 18 amino acids. The V and J ends lost 2 bases and 6 bases, in that order; junction bases with no gene match: 15. Looked up from germline, CDR1 is SGHDN and CDR2 is FVKESK. The CDR3 nucleotides are TGTGCCAGCAGCCAACTACAGGCGGGAGTTACGTCGTCCGGGGAGCTGTTTTTT. It translates to CASSQLQAGVTSSGELFF.

This clonotype was recorded many times. This chain connects TRBV29-1 to TRBJ1-1; D is undetermined. The CDR3 loop spans 14 amino acids. Germline CDR1 reads SQVTM; CDR2 reads ANQGSEA. Between the trimmed V and J ends, which lost 4 bases and 6 bases, there was a span of 18 bases. The CDR3 reads CSVGGRMADPEAFF. The DNA for the CDR3 is TGCAGCGTTGGAGGGAGGATGGCGGATCCTGAAGCTTTCTTT.

This chain joins TRBV12-3 or TRBV12-4 and TRBJ2-7; D is perhaps TRBD1 (6 bases). Deletions cut 8 bases from V and 8 bases from J, with 22 bases between. CDR3 size: 14 residues. The DNA of the CDR3 is TGTGCCAGCGGCTGGACAGCAGGCCTTTACAAGCAGTACTTC. Translating gives CASGWTAGLYKQYF.

A remark on this clonotype: A much larger clone differs from this one at a single base, so this may be a read error. The chain joins TRBV10-3 to TRBJ1-6; D gene ambiguous. CDR3 length equals 15 residues. Trimming left V 3 bases short and J 10 bases short, with 16 bases between. Germline values: CDR1 ENHRY, CDR2 SYGVKD. CDR3 DNA sequence: TGTGCCATCAGTGAAGAAGGAGTGACTCCCTCACCCCTCCACTTT. Protein sequence: CAISEEGVTPSPLHF.

This clonotype was seen more than once but under ten times. The junction differs from germline at one of its ends, possibly a read error. The chain couples TRBV12-5 to TRBJ1-1, with D possibly matching TRBD1 (5 bases). The CDR3 totals 11 residues. Germline V gives CDR1 LGHNT, CDR2 FRNRAP. In DNA, the CDR3 is TGTGCTAGTGGTTTGGGGAGGGGAGCTCTCTTT. Protein product: CASGLGRGALF.

This clonotype was observed a handful of times. This chain links TRBV18 with TRBJ1-6; the match to TRBD1 covers 8 bases. Germline V gene data show CDR1 as KGHSH and CDR2 as LQKENI. The CDR3 sequence is 17 residues long. The ends lost 1 base at V and 6 bases at J; junction bases unmatched: 8. The DNA for the CDR3 is TGTGCCAGCTCACCACTCCCCGGGACAGGCACTAATTCACCCCTCCACTTT. Protein sequence: CASSPLPGTGTNSPLHF.

This clonotype was observed a few times. Written as DNA, the CDR3 is TGTGCCACCAGTGGACCGGGACTAGCGGGAGTGCGCACAGATACGCAGTATTTT. This translates into CATSGPGLAGVRTDTQYF. This rearrangement joins TRBV24-1 to TRBJ2-3; the match to TRBD2 covers 14 bases. CDR3 size: 18 residues. Germline values: CDR1 KGHDR, CDR2 SFDVKD. The J segment lost 1 base and the V segment lost 5 bases, leaving 7 bases of the junction unmatched.

Turning to this clonotype: A read error may be the cause here, since a much bigger clone is one base away. The rearrangement links TRBV4-2 to TRBJ1-2, with 8 bases matching TRBD1. This CDR3 region has 16 residues. The V segment lost 4 bases and the J segment 2 bases; nucleotides outside the gene matches: 9. CDR1 and CDR2 (germline): LGHNA, YNFKEQ. DNA of the CDR3: TGTGCCAGCAGCCCCCCCGGGACAGGTTCGAACTATGGCTACACCTTC. Translated: CASSPPGTGSNYGYTF.

This clonotype was observed a few times. A single base separates this from a much larger clone, so it may be a read error. The chain carries TRBV4-2 and TRBJ2-1; 10 positions agree with TRBD2. The trim removed 5 bases at V and 5 bases at J, leaving 9 bases unmatched. Per the germline V gene, CDR1 is LGHNA and CDR2 is YNFKEQ. This CDR3 is 16 amino acids long. DNA for the CDR3: TGTGCCAGCAGCTTCGGCGGGACTAGCGAAGACAATGAGCAGTTCTTC. Translation: CASSFGGTSEDNEQFF.

This clonotype showed up many times. V is TRBV6-2 or TRBV6-3 and J is TRBJ2-2; weak D call: TRBD1 (5 bases). The CDR3 covers 17 residues. V was trimmed by 6 bases and J by 1 base, leaving 18 bases between them. Germline V CDR1 and CDR2: MNHEY, SVGEGT. CDR3 nucleotide sequence: TGTGCCAGCAGCGAGACCGCCCCGACAGTGAACACCGGGGAGCTGTTTTTT. It yields the protein CASSETAPTVNTGELFF.

This clonotype was detected ten times or more. A read error may produce the germline difference seen at one junction end. This rearrangement joins TRBV5-1 to TRBJ2-3; 13 positions match TRBD2. The CDR3 extends over 16 amino acids. The germline CDR1 and CDR2 sequences are SGHRS and YFSETQ. The CDR3 DNA follows: TGTGCCAGCAGTCCGGGACTAGCGGGGTTCACAGATACGCAGTATTTT. This codes for CASSPGLAGFTDTQYF.

The chain links TRBV14 to TRBJ2-2; 10 bases agree with TRBD1. The CDR3 covers 16 residues. The V and J ends lost 4 bases and 4 bases, in that order; junction bases with no gene match: 6. Per germline, CDR1 SGHDN and CDR2 FVKESK. CDR3 nucleotide sequence: TGTGCCAGCAGCCGAGACAGGGGGCGAATCACCGGGGAGCTGTTTTTT. It yields the protein CASSRDRGRITGELFF.

The chain employs TRBV30 and TRBJ1-1; 8 bases map to TRBD1. CDR1 GTSNPN and CDR2 SVGIG come from the germline V gene (reference sequence). J gave up 3 bases and V 5 bases, and 8 bases lay outside the gene matches. The CDR3 loop spans 14 amino acids. CDR3 protein: CAWGLLDRDTEAFF. CDR3 DNA: TGTGCCTGGGGTTTATTGGACAGGGACACTGAAGCTTTCTTT.

Details on this clonotype: This may come from a read error, since a much larger clone is one base off. This chain's CDR3 is CSVPAGAAEKLFF. DNA of the CDR3: TGCAGCGTCCCGGCAGGGGCGGCTGAAAAACTGTTTTTT. The V call is TRBV29-1, the J call TRBJ1-4; the D gene is possibly TRBD1 (6 bases). Germline CDR1 and CDR2: SQVTM and ANQGSEA. Trimming left V 6 bases short and J 7 bases short, with 15 bases between. The CDR3 loop spans 13 amino acids.